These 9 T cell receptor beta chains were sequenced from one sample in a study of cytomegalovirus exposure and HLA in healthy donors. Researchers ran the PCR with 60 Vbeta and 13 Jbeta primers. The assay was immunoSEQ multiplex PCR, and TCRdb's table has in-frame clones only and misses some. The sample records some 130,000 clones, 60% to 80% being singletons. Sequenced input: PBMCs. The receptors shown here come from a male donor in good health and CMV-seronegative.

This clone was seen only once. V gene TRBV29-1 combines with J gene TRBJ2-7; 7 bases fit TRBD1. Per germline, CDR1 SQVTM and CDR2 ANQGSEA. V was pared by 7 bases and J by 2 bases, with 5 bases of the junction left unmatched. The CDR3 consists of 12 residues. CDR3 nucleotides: TGCAGCGCCCGACAGGGTCCCTACGAGCAGTACTTC. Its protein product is CSARQGPYEQYF.

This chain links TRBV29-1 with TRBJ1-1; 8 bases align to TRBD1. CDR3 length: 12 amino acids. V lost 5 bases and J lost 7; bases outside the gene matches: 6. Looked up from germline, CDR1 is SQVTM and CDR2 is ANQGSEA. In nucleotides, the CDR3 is TGCAGCGTTCCGGACAGGGTTGGTGAAGCTTTCTTT. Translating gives CSVPDRVGEAFF.

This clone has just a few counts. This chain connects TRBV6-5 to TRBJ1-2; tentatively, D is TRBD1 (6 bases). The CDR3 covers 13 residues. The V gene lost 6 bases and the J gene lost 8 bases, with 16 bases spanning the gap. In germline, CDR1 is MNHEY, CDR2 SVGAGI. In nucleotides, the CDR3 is TGTGCCAGCAGCTCCTATCTGGGACAAGGCTACACCTTC. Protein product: CASSSYLGQGYTF.

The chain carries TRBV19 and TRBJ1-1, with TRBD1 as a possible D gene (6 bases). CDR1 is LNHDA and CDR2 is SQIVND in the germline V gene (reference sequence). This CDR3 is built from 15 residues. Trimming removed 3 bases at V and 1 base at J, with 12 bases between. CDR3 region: CASSIHRQANTEAFF. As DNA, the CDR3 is TGTGCCAGTAGTATCCACCGACAGGCGAACACTGAAGCTTTCTTT.

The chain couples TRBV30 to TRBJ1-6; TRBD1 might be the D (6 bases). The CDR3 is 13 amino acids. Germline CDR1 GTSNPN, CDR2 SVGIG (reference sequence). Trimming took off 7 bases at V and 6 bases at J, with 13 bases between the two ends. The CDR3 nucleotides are TGTGCCTCCCGGACAGATATTAATTCACCCCTCCACTTT. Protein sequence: CASRTDINSPLHF. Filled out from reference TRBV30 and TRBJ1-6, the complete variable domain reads SQTIHQWPATLVQPVGSPLSLECTVEGTSNPNLYWYRQAAGRGLQLLFYSVGIGQISSEVPQNLSASRPQDRQFILSSKKLLLSDSGFYLCASRTDINSPLHFGNGTRLTVT.

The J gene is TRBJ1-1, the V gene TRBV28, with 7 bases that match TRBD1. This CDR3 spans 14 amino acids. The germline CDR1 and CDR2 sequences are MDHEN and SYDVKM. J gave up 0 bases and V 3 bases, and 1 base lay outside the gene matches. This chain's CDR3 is CASSLGQLNTEAFF. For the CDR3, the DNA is TGTGCCAGCAGTTTGGGACAGCTGAACACTGAAGCTTTCTTT.

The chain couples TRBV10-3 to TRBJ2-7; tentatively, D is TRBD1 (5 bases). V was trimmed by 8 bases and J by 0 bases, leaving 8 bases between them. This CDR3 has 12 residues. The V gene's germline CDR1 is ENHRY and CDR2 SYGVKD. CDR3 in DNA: TGTGCCATCGGGGCAGACTCCTACGAGCAGTACTTC. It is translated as CAIGADSYEQYF.

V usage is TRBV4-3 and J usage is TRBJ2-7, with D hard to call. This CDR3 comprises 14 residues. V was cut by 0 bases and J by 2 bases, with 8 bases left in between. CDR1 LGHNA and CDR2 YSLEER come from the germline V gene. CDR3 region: CASSQDGGTYEQYF. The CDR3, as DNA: TGCGCCAGCAGCCAAGATGGCGGCACCTACGAGCAGTACTTC.

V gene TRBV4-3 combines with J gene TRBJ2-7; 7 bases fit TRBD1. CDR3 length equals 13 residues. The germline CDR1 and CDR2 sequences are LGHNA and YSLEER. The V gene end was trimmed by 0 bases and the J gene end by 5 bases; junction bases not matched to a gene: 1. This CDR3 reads CASSQETGNEQYF. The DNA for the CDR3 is TGCGCCAGCAGCCAAGAGACAGGGAACGAGCAGTACTTC.